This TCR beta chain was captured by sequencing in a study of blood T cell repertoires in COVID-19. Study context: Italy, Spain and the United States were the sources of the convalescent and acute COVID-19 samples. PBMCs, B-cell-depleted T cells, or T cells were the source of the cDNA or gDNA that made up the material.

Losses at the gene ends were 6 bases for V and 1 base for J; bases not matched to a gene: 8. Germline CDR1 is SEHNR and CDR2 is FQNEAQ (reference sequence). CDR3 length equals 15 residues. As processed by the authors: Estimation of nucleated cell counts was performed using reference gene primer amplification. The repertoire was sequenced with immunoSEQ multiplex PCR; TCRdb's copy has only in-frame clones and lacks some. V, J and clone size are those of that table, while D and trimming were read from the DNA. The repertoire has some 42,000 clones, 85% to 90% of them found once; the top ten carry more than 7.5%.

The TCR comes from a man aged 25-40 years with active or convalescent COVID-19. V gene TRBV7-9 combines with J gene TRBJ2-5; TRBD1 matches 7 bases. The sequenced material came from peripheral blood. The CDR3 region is CASRRTGGIQETQYF. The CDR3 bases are TGTGCCAGCAGACGGACAGGTGGGATCCAAGAGACCCAGTACTTC.